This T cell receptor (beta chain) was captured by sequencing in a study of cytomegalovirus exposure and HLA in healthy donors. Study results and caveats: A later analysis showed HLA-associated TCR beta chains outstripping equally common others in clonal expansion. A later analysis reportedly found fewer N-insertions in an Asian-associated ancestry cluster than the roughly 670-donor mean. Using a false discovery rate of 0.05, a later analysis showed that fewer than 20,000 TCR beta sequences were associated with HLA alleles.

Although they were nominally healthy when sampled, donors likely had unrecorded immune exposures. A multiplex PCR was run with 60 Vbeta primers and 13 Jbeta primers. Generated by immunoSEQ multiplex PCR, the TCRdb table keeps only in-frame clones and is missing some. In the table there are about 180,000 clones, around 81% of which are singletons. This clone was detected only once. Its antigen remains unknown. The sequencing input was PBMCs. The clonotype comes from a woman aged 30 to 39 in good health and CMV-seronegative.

The CDR3 is CASSFSKGRNRGDGYTF. The DNA of the CDR3 is TGTGCCAGCAGCTTTAGTAAGGGTCGGAACAGGGGAGATGGCTACACCTTC. V gene TRBV7-9 combines with J gene TRBJ1-2, with TRBD1 matching 7 bases. V dropped 3 bases and J dropped 6; count of bases not matched to a gene: 16. From germline, CDR1 is SEHNR and CDR2 FQNEAQ (reference sequence). CDR3 size: 17 residues.